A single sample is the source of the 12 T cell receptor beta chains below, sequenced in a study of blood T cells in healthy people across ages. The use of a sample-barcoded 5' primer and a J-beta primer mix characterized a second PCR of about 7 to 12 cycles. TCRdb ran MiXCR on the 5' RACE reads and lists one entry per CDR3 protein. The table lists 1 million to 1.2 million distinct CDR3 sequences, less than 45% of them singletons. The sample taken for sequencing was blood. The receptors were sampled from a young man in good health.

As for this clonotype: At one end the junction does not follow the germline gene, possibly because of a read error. The CDR3 is CSAGDHREDYGYTF. For the CDR3, the DNA is TGCAGTGCTGGAGATCACAGGGAGGACTATGGCTACACCTTC. The chain employs TRBV20-1 and TRBJ1-2; tentatively, D is TRBD1 (6 bases). The CDR3 is made up of 14 amino acids. Germline V lookup: CDR1 DFQATT, CDR2 SNEGSKA (reference sequence).

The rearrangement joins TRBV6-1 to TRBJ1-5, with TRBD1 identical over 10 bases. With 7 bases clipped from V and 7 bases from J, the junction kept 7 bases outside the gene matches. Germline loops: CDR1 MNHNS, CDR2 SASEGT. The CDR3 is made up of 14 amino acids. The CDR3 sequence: CASTKDRGLQPQHF. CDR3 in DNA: TGTGCCAGCACTAAAGACAGGGGGCTACAGCCCCAGCATTTT.

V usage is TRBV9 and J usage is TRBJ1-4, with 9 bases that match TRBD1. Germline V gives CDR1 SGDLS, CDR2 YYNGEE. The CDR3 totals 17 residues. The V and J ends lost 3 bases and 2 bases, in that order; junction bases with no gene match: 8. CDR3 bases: TGTGCCAGCAGCGGGGGGACAGGGATTTTTACTAATGAAAAACTGTTTTTT. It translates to CASSGGTGIFTNEKLFF.

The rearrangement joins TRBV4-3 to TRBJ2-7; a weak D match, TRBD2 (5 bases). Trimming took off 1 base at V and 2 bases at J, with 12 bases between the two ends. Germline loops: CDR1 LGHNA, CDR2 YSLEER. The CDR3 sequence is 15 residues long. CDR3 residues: CASSQAGVKPYEQYF. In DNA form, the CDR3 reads TGCGCCAGCAGCCAAGCCGGGGTAAAGCCCTACGAGCAGTACTTC.

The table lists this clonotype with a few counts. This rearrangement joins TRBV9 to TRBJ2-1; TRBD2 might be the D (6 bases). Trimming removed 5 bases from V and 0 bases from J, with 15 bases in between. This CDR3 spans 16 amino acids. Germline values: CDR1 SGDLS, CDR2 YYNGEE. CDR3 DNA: TGTGCCAGCAGGGGAGATGACGGGAGCTCCTACAATGAGCAGTTCTTC. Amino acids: CASRGDDGSSYNEQFF.

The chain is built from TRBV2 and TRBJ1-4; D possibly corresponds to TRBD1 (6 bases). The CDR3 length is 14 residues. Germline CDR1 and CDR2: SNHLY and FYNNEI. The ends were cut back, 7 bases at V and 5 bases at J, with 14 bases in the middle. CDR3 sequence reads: CASIKDSNNEKLFF. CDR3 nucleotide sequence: TGTGCCAGCATCAAGGACAGCAACAATGAAAAACTGTTTTTT.

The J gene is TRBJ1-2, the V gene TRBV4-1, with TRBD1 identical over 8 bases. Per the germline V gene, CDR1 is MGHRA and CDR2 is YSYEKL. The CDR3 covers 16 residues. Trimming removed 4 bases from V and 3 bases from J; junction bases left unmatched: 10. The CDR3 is CASSRRTGRQDYGYTF. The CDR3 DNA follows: TGCGCCAGCAGCCGTCGGACAGGGAGACAGGACTATGGCTACACCTTC.

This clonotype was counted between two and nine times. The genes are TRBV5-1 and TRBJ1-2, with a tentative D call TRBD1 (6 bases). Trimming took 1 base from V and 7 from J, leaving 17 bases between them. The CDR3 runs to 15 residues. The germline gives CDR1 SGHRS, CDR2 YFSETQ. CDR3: CASSLSFTGGTGYTF. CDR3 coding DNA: TGCGCCAGCAGCTTGTCCTTCACGGGGGGCACTGGCTACACCTTC.

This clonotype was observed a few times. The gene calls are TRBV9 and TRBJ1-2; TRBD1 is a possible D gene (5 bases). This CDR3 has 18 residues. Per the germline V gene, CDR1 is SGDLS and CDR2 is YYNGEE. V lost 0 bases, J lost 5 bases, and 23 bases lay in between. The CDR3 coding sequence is TGTGCCAGCAGCGTAGGAGGAGGGGAGTTATTATCCGGGTATGGCTACACCTTC. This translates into CASSVGGGELLSGYGYTF. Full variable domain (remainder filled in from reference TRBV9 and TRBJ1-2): DSGVTQTPKHLITATGQRVTLRCSPRSGDLSVYWYQQSLDQGLQFLIQYYNGEERAKGNILERFSAQQFPDLHSELNLSSLELGDSALYFCASSVGGGELLSGYGYTFGSGTRLTVV.

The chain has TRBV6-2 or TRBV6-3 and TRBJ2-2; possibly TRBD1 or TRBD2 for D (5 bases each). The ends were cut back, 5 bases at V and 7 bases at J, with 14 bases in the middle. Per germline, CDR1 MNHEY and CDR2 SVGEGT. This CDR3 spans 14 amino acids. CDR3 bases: TGTGCCAGCAGTCGACTGAGGGGAGACGGGGAGCTGTTTTTT. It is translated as CASSRLRGDGELFF.

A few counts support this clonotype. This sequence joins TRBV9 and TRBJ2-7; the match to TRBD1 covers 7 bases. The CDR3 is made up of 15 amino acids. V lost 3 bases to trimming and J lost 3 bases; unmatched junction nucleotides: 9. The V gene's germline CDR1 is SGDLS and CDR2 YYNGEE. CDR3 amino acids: CASSATGTDVYEQYF. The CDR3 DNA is TGTGCCAGCAGCGCCACCGGGACAGACGTCTACGAGCAGTACTTC.

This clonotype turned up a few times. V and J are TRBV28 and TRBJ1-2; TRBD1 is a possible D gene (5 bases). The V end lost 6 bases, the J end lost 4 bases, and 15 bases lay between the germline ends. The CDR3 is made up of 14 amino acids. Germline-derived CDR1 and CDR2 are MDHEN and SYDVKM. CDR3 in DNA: TGTGCCAGCAGCACCGGGACCGAATCCTATGGCTACACCTTC. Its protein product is CASSTGTESYGYTF.